Each of the 23 T cell receptor beta chains below was sequenced from the same sample in a study of T cell responses to AZD1222 COVID-19 vaccine. This table comes from immunoSEQ multiplex PCR, and its TCRdb copy is limited to in-frame clones, with some not included. The sample contains 80,000 or so clones, 70% to 90% of which appear only once. The source was peripheral blood, collected on day 0 of AZD1222 vaccination. Every receptor here comes from an adult in good health.

This chain joins TRBV3-1 (or the pseudogene TRBV3-2) and TRBJ1-6, with D perhaps TRBD1 (6 bases). The V gene lost 0 bases and the J gene lost 11 bases, with 23 bases spanning the gap. This CDR3 contains 18 residues. Looked up from germline, CDR1 is LGHDT and CDR2 is YNNKEL (reference sequence). CDR3: CASSQDTNPGQSQTPLHF. In nucleotides, the CDR3 is TGTGCCAGCAGCCAAGACACCAACCCCGGACAGTCGCAAACACCCCTCCACTTT.

The rearrangement uses TRBV27 and TRBJ2-3, with D unclear. The V and J ends lost 0 bases and 0 bases respectively, with 7 bases between them. This CDR3 contains 15 residues. Germline CDR1 reads MNHEY; CDR2 reads SMNVEV (reference sequence). CDR3 sequence reads: CASSLSSWSTDTQYF. The CDR3 bases are TGTGCCAGCAGTTTATCTAGCTGGAGCACAGATACGCAGTATTTT.

J is TRBJ2-7 and V is TRBV3-1 (or the pseudogene TRBV3-2); possible D gene TRBD2, 5 bases. Trimming pared 1 base from V and 6 bases from J, leaving 10 bases between. CDR1 LGHDT and CDR2 YNNKEL come from the germline V gene (reference sequence). This CDR3 spans 13 amino acids. The CDR3 sequence is CASSQGPGIEQYF. CDR3 coding DNA: TGTGCCAGCAGCCAAGGGCCCGGGATCGAGCAGTACTTC.

The genes are TRBV7-9 and TRBJ2-1; 11 bases line up with TRBD2. The germline V gene has CDR1 SEHNR and CDR2 FQNEAQ (reference sequence). Trimming took 4 bases from V and 9 from J; bases not matched to a gene: 11. The CDR3 runs 16 residues. Written as DNA, the CDR3 is TGTGCCAGCAGCTACGAGCGATTAGCGGGGGGGAGTGAGCAGTTCTTC. It translates to CASSYERLAGGSEQFF.

The V call is TRBV30, the J call TRBJ1-2; a weak D match, TRBD1 (5 bases). The germline CDR1 and CDR2 sequences are GTSNPN and SVGIG (reference sequence). This CDR3 has 13 residues. Trimming took off 5 bases at V and 0 bases at J, with 10 bases between the two ends. This CDR3 is CAWDRQPNYGYTF. CDR3 nucleotide sequence: TGTGCCTGGGACCGACAGCCTAACTATGGCTACACCTTC.

The chain uses TRBV19 and TRBJ1-4; D unclear. The CDR3 runs to 14 residues. Germline-derived CDR1 and CDR2 are LNHDA and SQIVND (reference sequence). The V end was cut by 7 bases, the J end by 0 bases, with 9 bases between. The CDR3, as DNA: TGTGCCAGTAAGCCGAGAGCAACTAATGAAAAACTGTTTTTT. It yields the protein CASKPRATNEKLFF. The variable domain in full, with the rest retrieved from reference TRBV19 and TRBJ1-4, is DGGITQSPKYLFRKEGQNVTLSCEQNLNHDAMYWYRQDPGQGLRLIYYSQIVNDFQKGDIAEGYSVSREKKESFPLTVTSAQKNPTAFYLCASKPRATNEKLFFGSGTQLSVL.

This chain uses TRBV11-2 with TRBJ2-5; D might be TRBD1 or TRBD2, each matching 5 bases. Trimming removed 5 bases at V and 4 bases at J, with 14 bases between. The CDR3 consists of 14 residues. Germline V gene lookup returns CDR1 SGHAT and CDR2 FQNNGV. This CDR3 reads CASSPWGTRETQYF. CDR3 in DNA: TGTGCCAGCAGCCCATGGGGGACGAGAGAGACCCAGTACTTC.

The chain carries TRBV2 and TRBJ1-4; perhaps TRBD1 as D (5 bases). V was pared by 3 bases and J by 4 bases, with 15 bases between. The CDR3 extends over 16 amino acids. Per germline, CDR1 SNHLY and CDR2 FYNNEI. CDR3 in DNA: TGTGCCAGCAGTGATCGTCCGGGACTCGTTAATGAAAAACTGTTTTTT. Protein sequence: CASSDRPGLVNEKLFF.

This clone was detected once. The CDR3 nucleotides are TGTGCCAGCACCCAGGGAGGGTTTTATGGCTACACCTTC. Encoded protein: CASTQGGFYGYTF. The V call is TRBV7-8, the J call TRBJ1-2, with TRBD1 as a possible D gene (5 bases). The CDR3 is made up of 13 amino acids. Trimming took 7 bases from V and 5 from J, leaving 14 bases between them. Germline assignment: CDR1 SGHVS and CDR2 FQNEAQ.

The chain links TRBV18 to TRBJ1-1; D unclear. CDR1 and CDR2 (germline): KGHSH, LQKENI. The CDR3 contains 11 residues. V dropped 6 bases and J dropped 2 bases, with 4 bases sitting between them. CDR3 sequence (DNA): TGTGCCAGCTCCCCAAACACTGAAGCTTTCTTT. Its translation is CASSPNTEAFF.

The table lists this clone with a count of one. This sequence joins TRBV6-5 and TRBJ2-2; unclear D gene. The CDR3 totals 13 residues. Germline loops: CDR1 MNHEY, CDR2 SVGAGI. The V and J ends lost 2 bases and 8 bases respectively, with 9 bases between them. CDR3 coding DNA: TGTGCCAGCAGTTACGGGCATAGGGGGGAGCTGTTTTTT. Residues: CASSYGHRGELFF.

The chain employs TRBV7-8 and TRBJ2-5, with 9 bases aligning to TRBD1. CDR3 length equals 14 residues. After removal of 5 bases from V and 5 bases from J, the junction contained 6 bases not matched to a gene. The germline V gene encodes CDR1 SGHVS and CDR2 FQNEAQ. CDR3: CASSPPGTGETQYF. CDR3 DNA: TGTGCCAGCAGCCCGCCCGGGACAGGGGAGACCCAGTACTTC.

The chain uses TRBV10-3 and TRBJ1-3, with D tentatively TRBD1 (5 bases). This CDR3 contains 15 residues. Germline CDR1 and CDR2: ENHRY and SYGVKD. Trimming cost V 5 bases and J 3 bases, with 14 bases left between them. In nucleotides, the CDR3 is TGTGCCATCAGTAGGGGAGATGCTTTTGGAAACACCATATATTTT. Its translation: CAISRGDAFGNTIYF.

The chain combines TRBV28 with TRBJ1-2; D not resolved. The V and J ends lost 4 bases and 4 bases respectively, with 13 bases between them. CDR3 length: 14 residues. The V gene's germline CDR1 is MDHEN and CDR2 SYDVKM. The CDR3 sequence is CASSSRTDPYGYTF. CDR3 nucleotides: TGTGCCAGCAGTTCCCGGACGGACCCCTATGGCTACACCTTC.

J is TRBJ1-2 and V is TRBV29-1, with 9 bases that match TRBD1. This CDR3 contains 14 residues. J gave up 1 base and V 6 bases, and 6 bases lay outside the gene matches. Germline V gene lookup returns CDR1 SQVTM and CDR2 ANQGSEA. CDR3 loop: CSVGQGRINYGYTF. The CDR3 DNA follows: TGCAGCGTCGGACAGGGGCGAATTAACTATGGCTACACCTTC.

This CDR3 is CASSLLAVNTEAFF. The DNA for the CDR3 is TGTGCCAGCAGCTTACTAGCTGTAAACACTGAAGCTTTCTTT. This chain joins TRBV11-3 and TRBJ1-1; D is unresolved. The V gene's germline CDR1 is SGHNT and CDR2 YENEEA. V dropped 2 bases and J dropped 2 bases, with 9 bases sitting between them. The CDR3 runs 14 residues.

The V call is TRBV28, the J call TRBJ1-2, with TRBD1 as a possible D gene (5 bases). This CDR3 is built from 13 residues. Germline loops: CDR1 MDHEN, CDR2 SYDVKM. V shed 6 bases and J shed 5 bases, with 13 bases lying between them. In nucleotides, the CDR3 is TGTGCCAGCAGGCCTCCGACAGTTTATGGCTACACCTTC. Amino acid sequence: CASRPPTVYGYTF.

This clone has only one observation. The rearrangement joins TRBV2 to TRBJ2-2; no firm D call. CDR1 and CDR2 from the germline V gene are SNHLY and FYNNEI. The V end was cut by 0 bases, the J end by 6 bases, with 5 bases between. The CDR3 extends over 13 amino acids. The CDR3 nucleotides read TGTGCCAGCAGTGAAGCGCTTTCCGGGGAGCTGTTTTTT. Encoded protein: CASSEALSGELFF.

The chain employs TRBV6-2 or TRBV6-3 and TRBJ2-1; 7 bases line up with TRBD2. This CDR3 region has 15 residues. The V and J ends lost 4 bases and 9 bases, in that order; junction bases with no gene match: 12. CDR1 MNHEY and CDR2 SVGEGT come from the germline V gene. CDR3 sequence reads: CASSSLGTTRVEQFF. The CDR3 nucleotides read TGTGCCAGCAGTTCCCTCGGGACTACGAGGGTTGAGCAGTTCTTC.

The V and J genes are TRBV5-1 and TRBJ1-2, with 8 bases lining up with TRBD1. Germline-derived CDR1 and CDR2 are SGHRS and YFSETQ. The CDR3 consists of 15 residues. The V and J ends lost 4 bases and 7 bases, in that order; junction bases with no gene match: 12. CDR3 bases: TGCGCCAGCAGCGAAGGACAGGGCGGCGGTTCTGGCTACACCTTC. This encodes CASSEGQGGGSGYTF.

The chain carries TRBV11-1 and TRBJ2-3, with unresolved D. Trimming removed 3 bases from V and 5 bases from J, with 9 bases in between. The CDR3 length is 13 residues. The germline V gene has CDR1 SGHAT and CDR2 FQDESV (reference sequence). The CDR3 region has the DNA TGTGCCAGCAGCTTTTTTGCACAAGATACGCAGTATTTT. Protein product: CASSFFAQDTQYF.

The chain's CDR3 is CASSEGLAGYQETQYF. As DNA, the CDR3 is TGCGCCAGCAGTGAGGGACTAGCGGGTTACCAAGAGACCCAGTACTTC. The chain links TRBV10-1 to TRBJ2-5, with 11 bases matching TRBD2. V was pared by 2 bases and J by 0 bases, with 2 bases of the junction left unmatched. In germline, CDR1 is WNHNN, CDR2 SYGVQD (reference sequence). This CDR3 spans 16 amino acids.

The V and J genes are TRBV30 and TRBJ2-3, with TRBD2 matching over 8 bases. After removal of 4 bases from V and 4 bases from J, the junction contained 10 bases not matched to a gene. This CDR3 is 15 amino acids long. CDR1 is GTSNPN, CDR2 SVGIG, per germline (reference sequence). The CDR3 loop reads CAWTGGAEVADTQYF. CDR3 in DNA: TGTGCCTGGACGGGGGGGGCTGAGGTTGCAGATACGCAGTATTTT.